A single sample gave rise to the 26 T cell receptor beta chains below, sequenced in a study of chemoradiotherapy in HPV16-positive cancers. The assay was immunoSEQ multiplex PCR, and TCRdb's table has in-frame clones only and misses some. The table shows some 15,000 clones, with approximately 80% occurring only once. This sample was obtained from a patient who underwent chemoradiotherapy. The receptors derive from a human donor with HPV-associated anogenital cancer.

The genes are TRBV4-3 and TRBJ1-5; TRBD1 aligns across 10 bases. CDR3 length equals 16 residues. Per germline, CDR1 LGHNA and CDR2 YSLEER. The trim removed 6 bases at V and 3 bases at J, leaving 8 bases unmatched. CDR3 amino acids: CASSPEGTGANQPQHF. The DNA of the CDR3 is TGCGCCAGCAGTCCCGAAGGGACAGGGGCCAATCAGCCCCAGCATTTT.

This clone turned up a few times. The CDR3 here is CASSLDGGMNTEAFF. The CDR3 DNA follows: TGCGCCAGCAGCTTGGATGGGGGAATGAACACTGAAGCTTTCTTT. The chain recombines TRBV5-1 with TRBJ1-1; tentative D call: TRBD1 (5 bases). Trimming removed 0 bases at V and 0 bases at J, with 9 bases between. The CDR3 is made up of 15 amino acids. Germline V gene sequence: CDR1 SGHRS, CDR2 YFSETQ.

The V gene is TRBV6-6, the J gene TRBJ2-7; TRBD2 matches at 11 bases. The CDR3 covers 14 residues. V was pared by 6 bases and J by 4 bases, with 5 bases of the junction left unmatched. CDR1 is MNHNY and CDR2 is SVGAGI in the germline V gene (reference sequence). CDR3 nucleotides: TGTGCCAGCAGCATAGGGACTAGCGGATACGAGCAGTACTTC. This encodes CASSIGTSGYEQYF.

The CDR3 loop reads CASRGGGEATQFF. CDR3 DNA sequence: TGTGCCAGCCGGGGCGGGGGGGAGGCTACACAGTTCTTC. This sequence joins TRBV7-2 and TRBJ2-1, with TRBD2 identical over 9 bases. Trimming removed 8 bases from V and 13 bases from J; junction bases left unmatched: 12. Germline CDR1 SGHTA, CDR2 FQGNSA. This CDR3 is 13 amino acids long.

The chain links TRBV11-3 to TRBJ2-2; 13 nucleotides agree with TRBD2. Germline V gene data show CDR1 as SGHNT and CDR2 as YENEEA. This CDR3 region has 16 residues. With V trimmed by 5 bases and J by 8 bases, 8 bases remained unmatched. CDR3 protein: CASSQRTSGGRGELFF. The CDR3 DNA reads TGTGCCAGCAGCCAACGGACTAGCGGGGGAAGGGGGGAGCTGTTTTTT.

This rearrangement joins TRBV18 to TRBJ1-1, with D possibly TRBD1 on 5 matching bases. Germline CDR1 reads KGHSH; CDR2 reads LQKENI. Trimming left V 6 bases short and J 0 bases short, with 11 bases between. This CDR3 is built from 14 residues. The CDR3 loop reads CASSFTGMNTEAFF. CDR3 in DNA: TGTGCCAGCTCCTTTACAGGAATGAACACTGAAGCTTTCTTT.

The table lists this clone with a few counts. The chain couples TRBV6-4 to TRBJ1-2, with TRBD1 matching 8 bases. The CDR3 contains 13 residues. From germline, CDR1 is MRHNA and CDR2 SNTAGT. Trimming took 0 bases from V and 7 from J; bases not matched to a gene: 1. In DNA, the CDR3 is TGTGCCAGCAGTGACTCCGGGACAGGTGGCTACACCTTC. Translation: CASSDSGTGGYTF.

Concerning this clone itself: A junction end diverges from the germline sequence, so it may reflect a read error. The chain has TRBV13 and TRBJ1-1, with D maybe TRBD1 (5 bases). CDR1 and CDR2 (germline): PRHDT, FYEKMQ (reference sequence). The CDR3 is 14 amino acids. The CDR3 protein is CTSSLGSPGGEAFF. Written as DNA, the CDR3 is TGTACCAGCAGCTTAGGCTCTCCGGGGGGTGAAGCTTTCTTT.

The chain uses TRBV27 and TRBJ1-1, with unresolved D. CDR1 is MNHEY, CDR2 SMNVEV, per germline (reference sequence). The CDR3 sequence is 14 residues long. V was cut by 3 bases and J by 4 bases, with 12 bases left in between. The CDR3 here is CASSFIGRATEAFF. The CDR3 DNA is TGTGCCAGCAGTTTTATCGGGCGGGCCACTGAAGCTTTCTTT.

This clone was observed a handful of times. The J gene is TRBJ1-2, the V gene TRBV29-1, with a weak D call TRBD1 (6 bases). The CDR3 totals 13 residues. Germline lookup yields CDR1 SQVTM and CDR2 ANQGSEA. Between the trimmed V and J ends, which lost 5 bases and 8 bases, there was a span of 18 bases. The CDR3 protein is CSVREGGSRGYTF. The CDR3 DNA reads as TGCAGCGTTCGTGAGGGGGGCTCTAGGGGCTACACCTTC.

The chain links TRBV11-2 to TRBJ2-5, with 9 bases that match TRBD2. The CDR3 covers 17 residues. CDR1 is SGHAT and CDR2 is FQNNGV in the germline V gene. The trim removed 2 bases at V and 0 bases at J, leaving 7 bases unmatched. Written as DNA, the CDR3 is TGTGCCAGCAGCTTAAGTCGCCAGCGGGGGGACCAAGAGACCCAGTACTTC. This encodes CASSLSRQRGDQETQYF.

The chain joins TRBV29-1 to TRBJ2-6; D not certain. The germline gives CDR1 SQVTM, CDR2 ANQGSEA. The CDR3 runs 16 residues. V was cut by 7 bases and J by 1 base, with 17 bases left in between. CDR3 in amino acids: CSATSPLVSGANVLTF. The CDR3 DNA reads TGCAGCGCCACCAGCCCCTTGGTTTCTGGGGCCAACGTCCTGACTTTC.

The chain carries TRBV20-1 and TRBJ2-5; maybe TRBD2 (5 bases). Trimming stripped 6 bases from V and 4 bases from J, with 9 bases between. Germline V lookup: CDR1 DFQATT, CDR2 SNEGSKA (reference sequence). CDR3 length: 11 amino acids. The CDR3 loop is CSAMEVETQYF. CDR3 DNA sequence: TGCAGTGCAATGGAGGTAGAGACCCAGTACTTC.

The V and J genes are TRBV15 and TRBJ2-6; 11 nucleotides match TRBD1. With V trimmed by 4 bases and J by 0 bases, 5 bases remained unmatched. Germline-derived CDR1 and CDR2 are LNHNV and YYDKDF (reference sequence). This CDR3 is built from 18 residues. This CDR3 is CATSKTGTGGSGANVLTF. CDR3 bases: TGTGCCACCAGCAAAACCGGGACAGGGGGCTCTGGGGCCAACGTCCTGACTTTC.

This chain links TRBV18 with TRBJ2-1; 7 bases match TRBD1. The ends lost 8 bases at V and 4 bases at J; junction bases unmatched: 8. The CDR3 is 14 residues long. The germline CDR1 and CDR2 sequences are KGHSH and LQKENI. Written as DNA, the CDR3 is TGTGCCAGCCCCCCGGGACAGCCTTACAATGAGCAGTTCTTC. Amino acids: CASPPGQPYNEQFF.

The chain carries TRBV5-6 and TRBJ2-5, with TRBD2 matching 8 bases. The CDR3 is 13 residues long. Per the germline V gene, CDR1 is SGHDT and CDR2 is YYEEEE. V was clipped by 2 bases and J by 6 bases; unmatched bases: 3. The CDR3 is CASSFGGVQTQYF. The CDR3 nucleotides are TGTGCCAGCAGCTTCGGGGGGGTACAGACCCAGTACTTC.

The genes are TRBV5-1 and TRBJ2-2; D may be TRBD2 (5 bases). This CDR3 has 14 residues. Trimming left V 2 bases short and J 2 bases short, with 7 bases between. The germline gives CDR1 SGHRS, CDR2 YFSETQ. CDR3 sequence: CASSLASNTGELFF. The CDR3 coding sequence is TGCGCCAGCAGCTTAGCTAGCAACACCGGGGAGCTGTTTTTT. The complete variable domain, with remaining parts taken from reference TRBV5-1 and TRBJ2-2, reads KAGVTQTPRYLIKTRGQQVTLSCSPISGHRSVSWYQQTPGQGLQFLFEYFSETQRNKGNFPGRFSGRQFSNSRSEMNVSTLELGDSALYLCASSLASNTGELFFGEGSRLTVL.

The genes are TRBV6-6 and TRBJ2-2; 10 nucleotides align to TRBD2. Germline values: CDR1 MNHNY, CDR2 SVGAGI (reference sequence). J was trimmed by 5 bases and V by 5 bases; bases with no gene match: 5. This CDR3 contains 15 residues. The CDR3 is CASSPLAGGTGELFF. The CDR3 DNA is TGTGCCAGCAGTCCGTTAGCGGGGGGAACCGGGGAGCTGTTTTTT.

The chain carries TRBV2 and TRBJ2-3; 8 nucleotides align to TRBD2. CDR3 size: 17 residues. V shed 0 bases, J shed 2 bases, and the junction held 7 bases outside the gene matches. Germline V lookup: CDR1 SNHLY, CDR2 FYNNEI. Written as DNA, the CDR3 is TGTGCCAGCAGTGAAGCGCGGGGGGAGGTAGTCACAGATACGCAGTATTTT. This gives the protein CASSEARGEVVTDTQYF.

This clone showed up just a few times. This sequence joins TRBV4-3 and TRBJ2-7; D may correspond to TRBD1 or TRBD2 (5 bases each). The CDR3 sequence is 15 residues long. The germline V gene encodes CDR1 LGHNA and CDR2 YSLEER. V was cut by 3 bases and J by 2 bases, with 14 bases left in between. This CDR3 reads CASSHARDRPYEQYF. The DNA for the CDR3 is TGCGCCAGCAGCCATGCCCGGGACCGACCCTACGAGCAGTACTTC.

This clone was detected a few times. This sequence joins TRBV4-2 and TRBJ2-7; 13 nucleotides align to TRBD2. The junction had 6 bases not matched to a gene; V was cut back by 0 bases and J by 4 bases. The CDR3 has 17 amino acids. Germline loops: CDR1 LGHNA, CDR2 YNFKEQ. CDR3 region: CASSQDLTSGGRYEQYF. CDR3 sequence (DNA): TGTGCCAGCAGCCAAGATTTGACTAGCGGGGGGCGGTACGAGCAGTACTTC.

For the CDR3, the DNA is TGTGCCATCAGTGAAGATAGGGAAGATACGCAGTATTTT. It codes for CAISEDREDTQYF. The V gene is TRBV10-3, the J gene TRBJ2-3; D remains unclear. The CDR3 loop spans 13 amino acids. CDR1 and CDR2 (germline): ENHRY, SYGVKD. The V and J ends lost 3 bases and 5 bases respectively, with 9 bases between them.

The chain employs TRBV5-8 and TRBJ1-5, with 8 bases matching TRBD1. The germline V gene encodes CDR1 SGHTS and CDR2 YDEGEE. CDR3 size: 15 residues. V dropped 0 bases and J dropped 6; count of bases not matched to a gene: 5. The DNA for the CDR3 is TGTGCCAGCAGCTTGGGACAGGGGAAAGGTCAGCCCCAGCATTTT. Protein sequence: CASSLGQGKGQPQHF.

The rearrangement uses TRBV10-3 and TRBJ2-7; TRBD2 matches at 13 bases. The CDR3 is made up of 15 amino acids. Germline V lookup: CDR1 ENHRY, CDR2 SYGVKD. After removal of 0 bases from V and 4 bases from J, the junction contained 0 bases not matched to a gene. The CDR3 spells CAISESTSGGYEQYF. In nucleotides, the CDR3 is TGTGCCATCAGTGAGTCGACTAGCGGGGGGTACGAGCAGTACTTC.

The chain is built from TRBV6-4 and TRBJ1-1; a possible D gene is TRBD1 (5 bases). V was cut by 6 bases and J by 6 bases, with 14 bases left in between. Germline V gene data show CDR1 as MRHNA and CDR2 as SNTAGT. The length of the CDR3 is 13 residues. DNA of the CDR3: TGTGCCAGCAGAACAGGACCCTCCGCTGAAGCTTTCTTT. This encodes CASRTGPSAEAFF.

Concerning this clone itself: At one end the junction does not follow the germline gene, possibly because of a read error. The chain recombines TRBV7-7 with TRBJ2-3; perhaps D is TRBD1 or TRBD2 (5 bases each). The CDR3 length is 13 residues. The germline V gene encodes CDR1 SSHAT and CDR2 FNYEAQ (reference sequence). The CDR3, as DNA: TGTGCTAGCAGCTCTTCGGGGCCAGATACGCAGTATTTT. As protein: CASSSSGPDTQYF.